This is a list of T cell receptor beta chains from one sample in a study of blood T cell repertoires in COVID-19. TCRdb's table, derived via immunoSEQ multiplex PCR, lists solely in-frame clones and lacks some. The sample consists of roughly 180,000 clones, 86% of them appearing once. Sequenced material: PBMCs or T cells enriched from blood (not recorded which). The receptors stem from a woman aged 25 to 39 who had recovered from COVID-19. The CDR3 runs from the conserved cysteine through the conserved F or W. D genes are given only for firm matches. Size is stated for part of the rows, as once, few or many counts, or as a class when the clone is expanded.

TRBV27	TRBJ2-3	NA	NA	CASTSAWGVDTQYF	TGTGCCAGCACCTCGGCCTGGGGGGTCGATACGCAGTATTTT
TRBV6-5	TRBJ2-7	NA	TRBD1	CASRLTGGHYEQYF	TGTGCCAGCAGACTCACAGGGGGGCACTACGAGCAGTACTTC
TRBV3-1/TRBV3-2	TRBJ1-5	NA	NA	CASSQDAGGGGQPQHF	TGTGCCAGCAGCCAAGATGCGGGGGGGGGAGGACAGCCCCAGCATTTT
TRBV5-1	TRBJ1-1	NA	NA	CASSPPALEAATEAFF	TGCGCCAGCAGCCCGCCGGCCCTTGAGGCGGCTACTGAAGCTTTCTTT
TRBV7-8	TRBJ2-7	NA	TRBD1	CASSLEGWGQGAYEQYF	TGTGCCAGCAGCTTAGAGGGTTGGGGACAGGGGGCCTACGAGCAGTACTTC
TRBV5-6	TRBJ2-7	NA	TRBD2	CASSSTSGRDLYEQYF	TGTGCCAGCAGCTCGACTAGCGGGAGGGACCTCTACGAGCAGTACTTC
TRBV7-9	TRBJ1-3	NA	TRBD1	CASSLGTGGNTIYF	TGTGCCAGCAGCCTAGGGACAGGGGGAAACACCATATATTTT
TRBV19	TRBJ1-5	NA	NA	CASSEQGNSNQPQHF	TGTGCCAGTAGTGAACAGGGAAATAGCAATCAGCCCCAGCATTTT
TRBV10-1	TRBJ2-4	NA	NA	CASSEGTLAKNIQYF	TGCGCCAGCAGTGAAGGGACACTAGCCAAAAACATTCAGTACTTC
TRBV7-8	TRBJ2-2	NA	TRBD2	CASRPSGNDAGELFF	TGTGCCAGCAGACCTAGCGGGAATGACGCCGGGGAGCTGTTTTTT
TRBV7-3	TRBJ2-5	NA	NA	CASSFTARETQYF	TGTGCCAGCAGCTTTACAGCCCGAGAGACCCAGTACTTC
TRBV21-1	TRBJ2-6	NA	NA	CASSKGDRGAWANVLTF	TGTGCCAGCAGCAAAGGGGACAGGGGGGCCTGGGCCAACGTCCTGACTTTC
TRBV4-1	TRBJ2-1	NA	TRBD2	CARSGGGSSYNEQFF	TGCGCCCGCAGTGGGGGGGGGAGCTCCTACAATGAGCAGTTCTTC
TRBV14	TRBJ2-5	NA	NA	CASSLQQGFQETQYF	TGTGCCAGCAGCCTACAACAGGGCTTCCAAGAGACCCAGTACTTC
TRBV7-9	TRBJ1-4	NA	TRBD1	CASSLGTGFRDEKLFF	TGTGCCAGCAGCCTTGGGACAGGGTTTAGGGATGAAAAACTGTTTTTT
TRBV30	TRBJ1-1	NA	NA	CAWSVWANVNTEAFF	TGTGCCTGGAGTGTATGGGCGAACGTGAACACTGAAGCTTTCTTT
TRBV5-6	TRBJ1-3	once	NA	CASSLVQGGNTIYF	TGTGCCAGCAGCTTGGTCCAGGGGGGAAACACCATATATTTT
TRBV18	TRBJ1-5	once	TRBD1	CASSPAPQGGGGQPQHF	TGTGCCAGCTCACCAGCCCCACAAGGGGGCGGAGGCCAGCCCCAGCATTTT
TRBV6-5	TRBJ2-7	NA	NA	CASRGGTYEQYF	TGTGCCAGCAGGGGGGGTACCTACGAGCAGTACTTC
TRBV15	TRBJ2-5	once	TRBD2	CATSTPRLADQETQYF	TGTGCCACCAGCACCCCTCGACTAGCGGACCAAGAGACCCAGTACTTC
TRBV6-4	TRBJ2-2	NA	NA	CASSDSAADRLNTGELFF	TGTGCCAGCAGTGACTCGGCCGCGGACAGACTGAACACCGGGGAGCTGTTTTTT
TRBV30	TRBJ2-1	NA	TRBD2	CAWSVLGGGRYEQFF	TGTGCCTGGAGTGTACTTGGTGGCGGGAGGTATGAGCAGTTCTTC
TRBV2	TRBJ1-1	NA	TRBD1	CASKSGTARRGTEAFF	TGTGCCAGCAAGTCCGGGACAGCCCGGCGAGGGACTGAAGCTTTCTTT
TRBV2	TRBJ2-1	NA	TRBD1	CASFPLPGQGEIEQFF	TGTGCCAGCTTTCCCCTCCCGGGACAGGGGGAAATTGAGCAGTTCTTC
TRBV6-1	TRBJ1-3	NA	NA	CASSDPSGLGNTIYF	TGTGCCAGCAGTGATCCCTCAGGGTTGGGAAACACCATATATTTT
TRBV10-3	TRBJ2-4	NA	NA	CAISQLYRERGDIQYF	TGTGCCATCAGTCAGCTATACAGGGAACGCGGAGACATTCAGTACTTC
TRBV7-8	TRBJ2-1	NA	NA	CASSFYRDEQFF	TGTGCCAGCAGCTTCTATCGGGATGAGCAGTTCTTC
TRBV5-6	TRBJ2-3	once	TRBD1	CASSGLGQGATDTQYF	TGTGCCAGCAGCGGTCTGGGACAGGGGGCCACAGATACGCAGTATTTT
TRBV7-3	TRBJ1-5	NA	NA	CASSQGSNQPQHF	TGTGCCAGCAGCCAGGGAAGCAATCAGCCCCAGCATTTT
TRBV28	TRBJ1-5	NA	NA	CASSSTGFGQPQHF	TGTGCCAGCAGCTCAACAGGCTTTGGGCAGCCCCAGCATTTT
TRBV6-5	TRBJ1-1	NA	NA	CASTQQPSITEAFF	TGTGCCAGCACCCAACAGCCGTCCATCACTGAAGCTTTCTTT
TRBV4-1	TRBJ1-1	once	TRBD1	CASSQTGSRQGASTEAFF	TGCGCCAGCAGCCAAACTGGCTCCCGACAGGGGGCTTCCACTGAAGCTTTCTTT
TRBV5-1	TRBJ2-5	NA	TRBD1	CASSHGQGGQETQYF	TGCGCCAGCAGCCACGGACAGGGTGGGCAAGAGACCCAGTACTTC
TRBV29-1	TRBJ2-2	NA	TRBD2	CSVKLAHTPTGELFF	TGCAGCGTGAAACTAGCGCACACCCCCACCGGGGAGCTGTTTTTT
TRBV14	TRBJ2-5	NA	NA	CASSQGTTIGETQYF	TGTGCCAGCAGCCAAGGGACTACAATCGGGGAGACCCAGTACTTC
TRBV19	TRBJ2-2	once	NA	CASDRSGNTGELFF	TGTGCCAGTGACAGGTCGGGGAACACCGGGGAGCTGTTTTTT
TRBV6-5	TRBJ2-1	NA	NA	CASSPNGVRQFF	TGTGCCAGCAGTCCAAATGGAGTAAGACAGTTCTTC
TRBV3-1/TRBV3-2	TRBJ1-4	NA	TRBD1	CASSQRTGGYNEKLFF	TGTGCCAGCAGCCAACGAACAGGGGGCTACAATGAAAAACTGTTTTTT
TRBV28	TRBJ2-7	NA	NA	CASSLAVGPEQYF	TGTGCCAGCAGTTTGGCGGTCGGCCCCGAGCAGTACTTC
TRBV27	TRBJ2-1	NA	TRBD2	CASSSTRTSGSVYEQFF	TGTGCCAGCAGTTCGACTCGGACTAGCGGGAGTGTATATGAGCAGTTCTTC
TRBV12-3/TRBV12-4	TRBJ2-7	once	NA	CASRYDNSYEQYF	TGTGCCAGCAGGTACGACAACTCCTACGAGCAGTACTTC
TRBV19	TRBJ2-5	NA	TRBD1	CASTKTGRTSRRETQYF	TGTGCCAGTACCAAGACAGGGCGAACGTCTAGACGGGAGACCCAGTACTTC
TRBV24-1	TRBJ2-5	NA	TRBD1	CATSDSETGALRETQYF	TGTGCCACCAGTGATTCCGAGACAGGGGCGCTTAGAGAGACCCAGTACTTC
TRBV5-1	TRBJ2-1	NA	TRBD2	CASSFQSLGTSGFNEQFF	TGCGCCAGCAGCTTCCAATCACTGGGGACTAGCGGATTCAATGAGCAGTTCTTC
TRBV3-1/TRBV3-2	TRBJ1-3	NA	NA	CASSQYQDTIYF	TGTGCCAGCAGCCAATATCAGGACACCATATATTTT